The count of the clone carrying this T cell receptor beta chain is one. This record belongs to a study of blood T cell repertoires in COVID-19. Background on the study: Samples of COVID-19 (acute and convalescent) were obtained from the United States, Italy and Spain.

Germline V gene sequence: CDR1 LGHNA, CDR2 YSLEER. Trimming took off 1 base at V and 5 bases at J, with 11 bases between the two ends. CDR3 length equals 15 residues. TCRdb's table, derived via immunoSEQ multiplex PCR, lists solely in-frame clones and lacks some. This sample has around 170,000 clones, with approximately 83% found just once. Input material: peripheral blood. This TCR derives from a man aged 50 to 60 with active or convalescent COVID-19. The V and J genes are TRBV4-3 and TRBJ1-4; D remains ambiguous. The CDR3: CASSQAVGVNEKLFF. The CDR3 nucleotides read TGCGCCAGCAGCCAAGCCGTCGGGGTGAATGAAAAACTGTTTTTT.